The text below deals with one T cell receptor (beta chain). Its antigen specificity is not known. Per-base qualities were not stored, and no clone one base away is much larger. Via the germline V gene, CDR1 is SGHRS and CDR2 YFSETQ. The CDR3 spans 16 residues, from the cysteine through the phenylalanine. The read is trimmed to its CDR3 DNA, 48 bases read in frame from base 1. The data are from a study of blood T cells in healthy people across ages (dated by TCRdb to between 2014 and 2017). Background on the whole study: In model experiments, template switching captured about one uniquely barcoded TCR beta cDNA molecule for every two T cells. To track age-related changes in TCR beta repertoire diversity, the study relied on deep sequencing normalized with unique cDNA molecular identifiers. Four age groups were formed from the donors: young (average about 16 years), middle-aged (just under 40), aged (around 68) and long-lived (roughly 81). To avoid experimental bias, donors of different ages were spread randomly across the sequencing lanes. For two donors (one aged 18 to 29 and one aged 80 or older), the study analyzed two additional independent replicas of 1 million unique cDNA reads from the same blood draw.

What the authors observed across the whole study: As age increased, observed TCR beta diversity per million T cells dropped in a roughly linear way, and a significant reduction was already evident by age roughly 36. Estimates of total diversity based on one million sequenced T cells were considered lower bounds and underestimates. The long-lived group showed more naive CD4+ T cells, fewer expanded clones and increased TCR diversity than the aged group, suggesting age selection. The CMV infection status of donors was not known, potentially confounding age-related changes in expanded clonotypes. Since profiling was done on bulk unsorted PBMCs, naive and antigen-experienced compartments could not be conclusively compared. The percentage of naive T cells measured by flow cytometry correlated strongly with observed TCR beta diversity.

The donors were about 40 Caucasian individuals from Russia, aged roughly 6 to 90 years, who were systemically healthy. Each donor gave ten milliliters of peripheral blood, collected into EDTA-treated Vacutainer tubes. Ficoll-Paque density-gradient centrifugation was used to isolate PBMCs, with at least 7 million per sample. Total RNA, at least 6 micrograms per sample, was extracted from PBMCs with Trizol reagent. For every donor, an aliquot of PBMCs went through flow cytometry to measure the percentages of naive CD45RAhigh/CD27high T cells. The library came from 5' RACE. Sequencing used an Illumina HiSeq 2500. A second PCR of about 6 to 12 cycles was run with a J-beta primer mix and a sample-barcoded 5' primer. A template-switch 5' adaptor carrying 12 random nucleotides introduced a unique molecular identifier onto each TCR beta cDNA molecule. Each sample yielded at least 2.5 million CDR3-containing paired-end reads. First-strand cDNA synthesis was performed from all RNA using the Mint cDNA synthesis kit, with priming by a TRBC-specific oligonucleotide. All cDNA was treated with uracil-DNA glycosylase and then went through a first 18-cycle PCR with the universal primers M1SS and BC2_uni_R. The authors' pipeline ran thus. For normalization, 1 million high-quality reads were randomly selected from each sample, with every read carrying a distinct molecular identifier. Reads with shared molecular identifiers were discarded instead of being binned into consensus sequences. CDR3 identification, clonotype clustering and error correction used MiTCR with a Q25 quality threshold and the strictest error-elimination algorithm. A nonparametric unseen species model with Euler transformation was used to estimate lower-bound total TCR beta diversity. TCRdb reran the public reads through fastp at Q25 and MiXCR, keeping productive beta chains. One record per CDR3 amino acid sequence lists the most common genes and DNA. TCRdb's processing, not the authors' own work, is the source of the V and J calls. The sample table contains about 1.5 million distinct CDR3 sequences; only one count was recorded for approximately 43% of them. The ten largest account for approximately 4% of the sample.

The clonotype was recovered from a woman under 30 in good health. The sequence joins TRBV5-1 to TRBJ2-1, with a weak D call of TRBD2 (6 bases match). The DNA end favors TRBJ2-7, so the J call may be wrong. Sequences were obtained from blood. The encoded CDR3 is CASSLDPAGAGNEQYF. The base sequence is TGCGCCAGCAGCTTGGATCCTGCTGGGGCGGGGAATGAGCAGTACTTC.